The sample holds one count of the clone carrying this TCR beta chain. The antigen is undetermined. The length of the CDR3 is 12 residues. Germline V gene lookup returns CDR1 DFQATT and CDR2 SNEGSKA (reference sequence). With 6 bases removed from V and 4 bases from J, the gap between germline ends came to 12 bases. A second PCR of about 6 to 12 cycles used a sample-barcoded 5' primer and a J-beta primer mix. TCRdb used MiXCR to reprocess the 5' RACE reads, holding one entry per CDR3 protein. This table has 1.5 million to 2 million distinct CDR3 sequences, roughly two fifths appearing once. The sample providers were healthy Caucasian people from Russia, aged about 6 to 90. This sample is drawn from a study of blood T cells in healthy people across ages. Study-level results: Shifts in expanded clonotypes may have been confounded by donor CMV status, which was unknown. The recorded TCR beta diversity per million T cells decreased in a roughly linear manner with age.

Sample: blood. V and J are TRBV20-1 and TRBJ1-2; D unclear. The receptor was derived from a human donor in good health. CDR3 sequence reads: CSATDEGYGYTF. CDR3 sequence (DNA): TGCAGTGCCACCGACGAGGGCTATGGCTACACCTTC.